This passage covers 6 T cell receptor beta chains from one sample sequenced in a study of cytomegalovirus exposure and HLA in healthy donors. PCR was performed using 60 Vbeta and 13 Jbeta primers. Only in-frame clones appear in the TCRdb table, and some are missing; sequencing was by immunoSEQ multiplex PCR. The sample holds around 60,000 clones. Sequenced: PBMCs. Receptors originate from a man between 25 and 39 years old in good health and CMV-seropositive.

The genes are TRBV7-8 and TRBJ1-1; a weak D match, TRBD1 (6 bases). In germline, CDR1 is SGHVS, CDR2 FQNEAQ. The ends were cut back, 2 bases at V and 0 bases at J, with 16 bases in the middle. This CDR3 contains 17 residues. CDR3 protein: CASSLKRPGHVNTEAFF. Here the CDR3 DNA reads TGTGCCAGCAGCTTAAAACGTCCGGGACACGTGAACACTGAAGCTTTCTTT.

DNA for the CDR3: TGTGCCAGCAGTGACAGTAAGGGCTACACCTTC. This gives the protein CASSDSKGYTF. V usage is TRBV6-5 and J usage is TRBJ1-2; perhaps TRBD1 as D (5 bases). V lost 5 bases, J lost 8 bases, and 9 bases lay in between. CDR3 length: 11 amino acids. Germline loops: CDR1 MNHEY, CDR2 SVGAGI.

This rearrangement joins TRBV5-1 to TRBJ2-5; 9 bases match TRBD1. The length of the CDR3 is 15 residues. Trimming cost V 0 bases and J 2 bases; bases outside gene matches: 2. CDR1 is SGHRS, CDR2 YFSETQ, per germline. The CDR3: CASSLGTGDQETQYF. The CDR3 coding sequence is TGCGCCAGCAGCTTGGGGACAGGGGATCAAGAGACCCAGTACTTC.

About this clone: An end of the junction does not agree with germline; a read error may underlie this. The chain couples TRBV18 to TRBJ1-3; tentatively, D is TRBD1 (5 bases). This CDR3 has 16 residues. The germline gives CDR1 KGHSH, CDR2 LQKENI. CDR3 in DNA: TGTGCCAGCCCACCACTTACAGGTGACTCTGGAAACACCATATATTTT. It specifies CASPPLTGDSGNTIYF.

The chain employs TRBV4-2 and TRBJ2-2; 7 bases are shared with TRBD2. The V gene's germline CDR1 is LGHNA and CDR2 YNFKEQ. With V trimmed by 1 base and J by 3 bases, 8 bases remained unmatched. The CDR3 runs 17 residues. The chain's CDR3 is CASSQVSGTKYTGELFF. In nucleotides, the CDR3 is TGTGCCAGCAGCCAAGTTTCCGGGACTAAATACACCGGGGAGCTGTTTTTT.

The chain combines TRBV2 with TRBJ2-5, with 7 nucleotides matching TRBD1. Per the germline V gene, CDR1 is SNHLY and CDR2 is FYNNEI. V was pared by 5 bases and J by 0 bases, with 9 bases of the junction left unmatched. The CDR3 runs to 16 residues. The CDR3 bases are TGTGCCAGCAGTTCCCTGACAGGGCCCCACCAAGAGACCCAGTACTTC. Translation gives CASSSLTGPHQETQYF.